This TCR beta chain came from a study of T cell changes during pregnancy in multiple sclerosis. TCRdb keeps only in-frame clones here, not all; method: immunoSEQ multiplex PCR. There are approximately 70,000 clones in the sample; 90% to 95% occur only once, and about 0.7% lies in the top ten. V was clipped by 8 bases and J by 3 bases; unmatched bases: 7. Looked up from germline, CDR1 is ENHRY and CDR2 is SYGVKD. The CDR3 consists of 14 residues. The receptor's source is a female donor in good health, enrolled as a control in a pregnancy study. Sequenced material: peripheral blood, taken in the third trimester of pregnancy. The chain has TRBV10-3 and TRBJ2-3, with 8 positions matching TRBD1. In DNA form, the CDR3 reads TGTGCCATCCGAGACAGGGGCCTGACAGATACGCAGTATTTT. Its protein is CAIRDRGLTDTQYF.